Below, 29 T cell receptor beta chains from the same sample are listed, as sequenced in a study of T cell responses to AZD1222 COVID-19 vaccine. TCRdb keeps only in-frame clones here, not all; method: immunoSEQ multiplex PCR. The sample holds about 85,000 clones; approximately 89% are singletons and the top ten take approximately 2.1%. Sequencing was performed on peripheral blood, taken on day 0 of AZD1222 vaccination. These receptors came from an adult in good health.

The chain employs TRBV12-3 or TRBV12-4 and TRBJ2-1, with a weak D call TRBD2 (6 bases). The CDR3 is 13 residues long. Trimming took off 6 bases at V and 11 bases at J, with 17 bases between the two ends. CDR3 coding DNA: TGTGCCAGCAGCTTTGGTACTAGCTCTCAGCAGTTCTTC. The encoded protein is CASSFGTSSQQFF.

The gene calls are TRBV4-3 and TRBJ2-2; D might be TRBD1 or TRBD2, each matching 6 bases. Germline-derived CDR1 and CDR2 are LGHNA and YSLEER. Trimming cost V 3 bases and J 4 bases, with 12 bases left between them. This CDR3 has 15 amino acids. The CDR3 DNA is TGCGCCAGCAGCCAGGGGGGCACTCTCACCGGGGAGCTGTTTTTT. The encoded protein is CASSQGGTLTGELFF.

The chain employs TRBV5-1 and TRBJ2-2; the D gene is possibly TRBD1 (6 bases). CDR1 and CDR2 (germline): SGHRS, YFSETQ. Deletions cut 6 bases from V and 5 bases from J, with 14 bases between. The CDR3 covers 14 residues. The CDR3 nucleotides read TGCGCCAGCACCTCAGATAGGGGGACCGGGGAGCTGTTTTTT. This translates into CASTSDRGTGELFF.

V usage is TRBV18 and J usage is TRBJ2-6, with D hard to call. The germline V and J ends were trimmed by 5 bases and 0 bases, with 8 bases remaining between them. This CDR3 comprises 15 residues. The germline gives CDR1 KGHSH, CDR2 LQKENI. In nucleotides, the CDR3 is TGTGCCAGCTCATCCCGACGCTCTGGGGCCAACGTCCTGACTTTC. Translated, it gives CASSSRRSGANVLTF.

This clone was seen only a few times. The V call is TRBV5-8, the J call TRBJ2-3; 9 nucleotides agree with TRBD2. There are 16 residues in the CDR3. From germline, CDR1 is SGHTS and CDR2 YDEGEE. The V and J ends lost 8 bases and 3 bases, in that order; junction bases with no gene match: 13. DNA for the CDR3: TGTGCCAGGTCCCGGTGGGCGGGGGGGCCAACAGATACGCAGTATTTT. Residues: CARSRWAGGPTDTQYF.

In this sample, this clone turned up once. The chain joins TRBV2 to TRBJ1-5, with D possibly matching TRBD1 (6 bases). Germline-derived CDR1 and CDR2 are SNHLY and FYNNEI. The CDR3 extends over 15 amino acids. Trimming removed 8 bases at V and 1 base at J, with 15 bases between. Here the CDR3 reads CASGLQGRSNQPQHF. CDR3 bases: TGTGCCAGCGGACTACAGGGTAGGAGCAATCAGCCCCAGCATTTT.

The genes are TRBV10-3 and TRBJ2-1; TRBD1 agrees at 7 bases. Per the germline V gene, CDR1 is ENHRY and CDR2 is SYGVKD. The CDR3 runs 14 residues. V lost 0 bases and J lost 7; bases outside the gene matches: 3. The CDR3 DNA sequence: TGTGCCATCAGTGAGTCGGGACAGAAAAATGAGCAGTTCTTC. Its protein is CAISESGQKNEQFF.

The CDR3 region has the DNA TGTGCCAGCAGCTTAGGCCGGGAATTCCGCCGGCGGAATCAGCCCCAGCATTTT. Protein: CASSLGREFRRRNQPQHF. The V and J genes are TRBV11-3 and TRBJ1-5; D ambiguous. The CDR3 is 18 residues long. V shed 1 base and J shed 4 bases, with 20 bases lying between them. Germline V gives CDR1 SGHNT, CDR2 YENEEA.

This clone was counted between two and nine times. The chain has TRBV10-2 and TRBJ2-3, with D tentatively TRBD1 (5 bases). V was pared by 7 bases and J by 2 bases, with 16 bases between. This CDR3 is 15 amino acids long. Per the germline V gene, CDR1 is WSHSY and CDR2 is SAAADI. CDR3 DNA: TGCGCCAGCATGTCATCGCAGGGTCTCACAGATACGCAGTATTTT. Translation gives CASMSSQGLTDTQYF.

The rearrangement joins TRBV19 to TRBJ2-7; either TRBD1 or TRBD2 may fit D (5 bases each). Germline CDR1 LNHDA, CDR2 SQIVND (reference sequence). V lost 4 bases and J lost 1, with 14 bases in between. The length of the CDR3 is 15 residues. The CDR3 reads CASSTPGTGSYEQYF. CDR3 nucleotide sequence: TGTGCCAGTAGTACTCCAGGGACGGGATCCTACGAGCAGTACTTC.

The chain employs TRBV7-2 and TRBJ1-2; D not certain. Trimming shortened V by 5 bases and J by 6 bases, and 16 bases separated the two germline ends. This CDR3 comprises 14 residues. Germline V gives CDR1 SGHTA, CDR2 FQGNSA. CDR3 region: CASSPDRRLDGYTF. The CDR3 DNA reads TGTGCCAGCAGCCCCGACCGGCGTCTAGATGGCTACACCTTC.

The genes are TRBV27 and TRBJ2-3, with unresolved D. Trimming pared 6 bases from V and 0 bases from J, leaving 10 bases between. The length of the CDR3 is 14 residues. The germline CDR1 and CDR2 sequences are MNHEY and SMNVEV (reference sequence). The CDR3 region has the DNA TGTGCCAGCAGAAGCTTATCTAGCACAGATACGCAGTATTTT. This codes for CASRSLSSTDTQYF.

The chain recombines TRBV19 with TRBJ1-5; D is possibly TRBD1 (5 bases). CDR3 length equals 18 residues. Trimming removed 1 base at V and 4 bases at J, with 20 bases between. CDR1 is LNHDA and CDR2 is SQIVND in the germline V gene (reference sequence). CDR3 sequence: CASSIALGRMGGNQPQHF. CDR3 DNA sequence: TGTGCCAGTAGTATAGCCCTCGGACGGATGGGGGGTAATCAGCCCCAGCATTTT.

This sequence joins TRBV2 and TRBJ1-5, with TRBD1 matching 7 bases. Germline CDR1 reads SNHLY; CDR2 reads FYNNEI. The CDR3 extends over 15 amino acids. V lost 3 bases and J lost 7; bases outside the gene matches: 9. DNA for the CDR3: TGTGCCAGCAGTGACGGCAGGGGGGTCGGGCAGCCCCAGCATTTT. This gives the protein CASSDGRGVGQPQHF.

The gene calls are TRBV5-1 and TRBJ2-7; 7 nucleotides line up with TRBD1. The V and J ends lost 6 bases and 0 bases, in that order; junction bases with no gene match: 9. The length of the CDR3 is 15 residues. Germline V gene sequence: CDR1 SGHRS, CDR2 YFSETQ. The CDR3 nucleotides are TGCGCCAGCAAGATTGAACAGGGGCGCTCCTACGAGCAGTACTTC. This translates into CASKIEQGRSYEQYF.

The chain combines TRBV14 with TRBJ1-3; no definite D call. This CDR3 contains 15 residues. CDR1 is SGHDN and CDR2 is FVKESK in the germline V gene. The V and J ends lost 1 base and 0 bases respectively, with 7 bases between them. The CDR3 DNA follows: TGTGCCAGCAGCCAAGTTGGGAGCTCTGGAAACACCATATATTTT. Its translation is CASSQVGSSGNTIYF.

This chain links TRBV6-5 with TRBJ1-1; possible D gene TRBD1, 5 bases. CDR1 and CDR2 (germline): MNHEY, SVGAGI. Trimming stripped 8 bases from V and 0 bases from J, with 10 bases between. The CDR3 loop spans 13 amino acids. CDR3 loop: CASWWGMNTEAFF. The CDR3 nucleotides read TGTGCCAGCTGGTGGGGCATGAACACTGAAGCTTTCTTT.

This clone was recorded a few times. The chain uses TRBV18 and TRBJ1-5; 9 nucleotides match TRBD1. Trimming removed 6 bases from V and 7 bases from J; junction bases left unmatched: 4. Germline V gene lookup returns CDR1 KGHSH and CDR2 LQKENI. CDR3 size: 13 residues. In nucleotides, the CDR3 is TGTGCCAGCTCCCCCGGACAGGGGCAGCCCCAGCATTTT. Its translation is CASSPGQGQPQHF.

A single count supports this clone. This sample includes further DNA sequences coding for the same CDR3. The chain employs TRBV20-1 and TRBJ1-1; tentatively, D is TRBD1 (6 bases). Per the germline V gene, CDR1 is DFQATT and CDR2 is SNEGSKA (reference sequence). CDR3 length equals 12 residues. With 3 bases removed from V and 3 bases from J, the gap between germline ends came to 8 bases. In DNA, the CDR3 is TGCAGTGCTAGTAGGGGGGACACTGAAGCTTTCTTT. This codes for CSASRGDTEAFF.

This clone came up once. The rearrangement joins TRBV2 to TRBJ1-2, with 7 bases aligning to TRBD1. The V and J ends lost 4 bases and 4 bases, in that order; junction bases with no gene match: 6. The CDR3 has 14 amino acids. The V gene's germline CDR1 is SNHLY and CDR2 FYNNEI. The chain's CDR3 is CASSGGTATYGYTF. Here the CDR3 DNA reads TGTGCCAGCAGTGGGGGGACAGCGACCTATGGCTACACCTTC.

CDR3 nucleotides: TGTGCCAGCTCCCCCGACACAGGGGGTGGGACTGAAGCTTTCTTT. As protein: CASSPDTGGGTEAFF. The V call is TRBV18, the J call TRBJ1-1; TRBD1 agrees at 8 bases. The CDR3 totals 15 residues. CDR1 is KGHSH and CDR2 is LQKENI in the germline V gene. J lost 5 bases, V lost 6 bases, and 11 bases had no gene match.

The CDR3 nucleotides read TGTGCCACCAGTGATAGTATAGCGGGTCTCACAGATACGCAGTATTTT. Protein sequence: CATSDSIAGLTDTQYF. The chain links TRBV24-1 to TRBJ2-3; 7 bases map to TRBD2. Germline assignment: CDR1 KGHDR and CDR2 SFDVKD. J gave up 2 bases and V 3 bases, and 7 bases lay outside the gene matches. The CDR3 is 16 amino acids.

The rearrangement uses TRBV6-5 and TRBJ1-1; D call uncertain. The V gene lost 1 base and the J gene lost 2 bases, with 5 bases spanning the gap. Germline values: CDR1 MNHEY, CDR2 SVGAGI. The CDR3 has 13 amino acids. In DNA, the CDR3 is TGTGCCAGCAGTTACTTCAGAAACACTGAAGCTTTCTTT. This encodes CASSYFRNTEAFF.

The V and J genes are TRBV5-4 and TRBJ2-6, with 11 bases identical to TRBD1. CDR3 length equals 17 residues. Germline V CDR1 and CDR2: SGHNT, YYREEE (reference sequence). Germline trimming cut 0 bases from V and 3 bases from J; bases unmatched to any gene: 2. CDR3 coding DNA: TGTGCCAGCAGCTTGGGGACAGGGGGCGGTGGGGCCAACGTCCTGACTTTC. Translating gives CASSLGTGGGGANVLTF.

The chain is built from TRBV6-5 and TRBJ2-2; D possibly uses TRBD1 or TRBD2 (5 bases each). Trimming left V 7 bases short and J 0 bases short, with 12 bases between. CDR1 and CDR2 from the germline V gene are MNHEY and SVGAGI. The CDR3 sequence is 15 residues long. The DNA for the CDR3 is TGTGCCAGCACGAGGGGAGCCCCGAACACCGGGGAGCTGTTTTTT. Its protein product is CASTRGAPNTGELFF.

J is TRBJ1-6 and V is TRBV28; 11 nucleotides match TRBD1. Germline V gene sequence: CDR1 MDHEN, CDR2 SYDVKM. CDR3 length: 15 amino acids. J gave up 10 bases and V 4 bases, and 6 bases lay outside the gene matches. This CDR3 reads CASSSWTGGLSPLHF. DNA of the CDR3: TGTGCCAGCAGTTCATGGACAGGGGGCTTGTCACCCCTCCACTTT.

The chain links TRBV9 to TRBJ1-6, with 7 nucleotides matching TRBD1. The CDR3 consists of 18 residues. Trimming cost V 1 base and J 10 bases; bases outside gene matches: 17. In germline, CDR1 is SGDLS, CDR2 YYNGEE. The CDR3 DNA reads as TGTGCCAGCAGCGTACAAGATACGGGGGCAGGGGGATCATCACCCCTCCACTTT. It translates to CASSVQDTGAGGSSPLHF. Supplemented by reference TRBV9 and TRBJ1-6, the full variable domain reads DSGVTQTPKHLITATGQRVTLRCSPRSGDLSVYWYQQSLDQGLQFLIQYYNGEERAKGNILERFSAQQFPDLHSELNLSSLELGDSALYFCASSVQDTGAGGSSPLHFGNGTRLTVT.

The rearrangement uses TRBV16 and TRBJ1-4, with D uncertain. Germline assignment: CDR1 KGHSY and CDR2 FQNENV. V gave up 1 base and J gave up 4 bases, with 4 bases separating them. This CDR3 region has 13 residues. The CDR3 sequence: CASSQLINEKLFF. CDR3 sequence (DNA): TGTGCCAGCAGCCAATTGATTAATGAAAAACTGTTTTTT.

V and J are TRBV29-1 and TRBJ2-7; D is unclear. V lost 2 bases and J 9 bases, leaving 11 bases between the germline ends. The CDR3 covers 11 residues. CDR1 is SQVTM, CDR2 ANQGSEA, per germline. Written as DNA, the CDR3 is TGCAGCGTTGAACAGGCCTTCGGGCAGTACTTC. As protein: CSVEQAFGQYF.